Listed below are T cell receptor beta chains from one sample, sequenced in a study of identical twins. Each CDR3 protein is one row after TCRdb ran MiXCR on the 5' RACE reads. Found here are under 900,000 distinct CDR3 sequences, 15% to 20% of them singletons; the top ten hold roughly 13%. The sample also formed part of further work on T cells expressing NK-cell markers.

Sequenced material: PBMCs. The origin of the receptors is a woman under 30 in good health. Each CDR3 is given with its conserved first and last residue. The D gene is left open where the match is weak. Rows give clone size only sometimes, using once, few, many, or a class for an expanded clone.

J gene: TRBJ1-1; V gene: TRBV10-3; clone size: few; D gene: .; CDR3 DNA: TGTGCCATCAGTGAAAGTCCGGGGGTAGGAGCGAACACTGAAGCTTTCTTT; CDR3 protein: CAISESPGVGANTEAFF
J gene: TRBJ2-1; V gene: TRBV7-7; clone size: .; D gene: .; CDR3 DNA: TGTGCCAGCAGCTTAGGGGGTTCAGGGAGCCACAACAATGAGCAGTTCTTC; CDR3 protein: CASSLGGSGSHNNEQFF
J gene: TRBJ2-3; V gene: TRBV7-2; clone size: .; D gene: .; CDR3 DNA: TGTGCCAGCAGCGCGGGACATGTCACAGATACGCAGTATTTT; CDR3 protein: CASSAGHVTDTQYF
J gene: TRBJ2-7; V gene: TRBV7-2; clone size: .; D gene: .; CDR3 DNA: TGTGCCAGCAGCCTCATAGTCCCCTACGAGCAGTACTTC; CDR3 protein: CASSLIVPYEQYF
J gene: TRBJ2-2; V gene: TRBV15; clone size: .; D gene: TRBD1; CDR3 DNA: TGTGCCACCTGGACAGGGAGTAATACCGGGGAGCTGTTTTTT; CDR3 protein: CATWTGSNTGELFF
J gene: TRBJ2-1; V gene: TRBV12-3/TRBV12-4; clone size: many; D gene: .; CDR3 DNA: TGTGCCAGCAGTTTTACGGCGTACAATGAGCAGTTCTTC; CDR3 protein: CASSFTAYNEQFF
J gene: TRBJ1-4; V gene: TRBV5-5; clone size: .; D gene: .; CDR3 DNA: TGTGCCAGCAGCTTGGGCAGGGCGTCCGCAACTAATGAAAAACTGTTTTTT; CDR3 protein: CASSLGRASATNEKLFF
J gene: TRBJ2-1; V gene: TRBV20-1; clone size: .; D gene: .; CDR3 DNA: TGCAGTGAAAGACAGGCCCTTTTCGATGAGCAGTTCTTC; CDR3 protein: CSERQALFDEQFF
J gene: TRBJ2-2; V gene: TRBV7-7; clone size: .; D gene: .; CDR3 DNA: TGTGCTAGCAGCTTAGGTTACGGCTCGGGGCTGTTTTTT; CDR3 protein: CASSLGYGSGLFF
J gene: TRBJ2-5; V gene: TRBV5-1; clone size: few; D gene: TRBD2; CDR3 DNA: TGCGCCAGCAGCACAGCCGGGACTAGCCAAGAGACCCAGTACTTC; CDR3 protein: CASSTAGTSQETQYF
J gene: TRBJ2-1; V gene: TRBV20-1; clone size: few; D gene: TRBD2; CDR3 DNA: TGCAGTGCTAGAGGTAATAGCGGGAGATCTTACAATGAGCAGTTCTTC; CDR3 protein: CSARGNSGRSYNEQFF
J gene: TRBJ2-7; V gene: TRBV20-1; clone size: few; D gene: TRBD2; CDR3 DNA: TGCAGTACCCTACTAGCGGGAGAGTACGAGCAGTACTTC; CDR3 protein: CSTLLAGEYEQYF
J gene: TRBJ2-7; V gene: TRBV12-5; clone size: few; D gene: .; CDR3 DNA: TGTGCTAGTGGTTTGGCTCGGGGATCTGAGCAGTACTTC; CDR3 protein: CASGLARGSEQYF
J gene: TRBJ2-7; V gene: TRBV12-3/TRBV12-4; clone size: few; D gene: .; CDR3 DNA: TGTGCCAGCAGTTTTGGAGACGGGGGCTACGAGCAGTACTTC; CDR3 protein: CASSFGDGGYEQYF
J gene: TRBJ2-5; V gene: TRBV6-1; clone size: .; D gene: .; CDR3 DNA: TGTGCCAGCCAACTCGGGGGAGAAGAGACCCAGTACTTC; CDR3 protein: CASQLGGEETQYF
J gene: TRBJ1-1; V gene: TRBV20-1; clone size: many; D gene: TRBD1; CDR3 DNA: TGCAGTGCTGAACAGGGGACTGAAGCTTTCTTT; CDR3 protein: CSAEQGTEAFF
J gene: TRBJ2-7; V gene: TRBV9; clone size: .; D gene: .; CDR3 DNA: TGTGCCAGCAGCCCAACAGACAGGTTCTACGAGCAGTACTTC; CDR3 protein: CASSPTDRFYEQYF
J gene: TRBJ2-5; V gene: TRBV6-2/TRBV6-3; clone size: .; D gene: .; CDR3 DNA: TGTGCCAGCAGTTACTCGAAAGGCGGGCTAGCGCAAGAGACCCAGTACTTC; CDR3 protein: CASSYSKGGLAQETQYF
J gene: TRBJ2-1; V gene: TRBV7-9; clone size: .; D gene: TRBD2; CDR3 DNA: TGTGCCAGCAGCCACTTCGCGGGGGGGCTCTACAATGAGCAGTTCTTC; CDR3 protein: CASSHFAGGLYNEQFF
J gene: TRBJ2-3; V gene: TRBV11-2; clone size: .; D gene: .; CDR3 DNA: TGTGCCAGCAGCTTAGATCGGGACACAGATACGCAGTATTTT; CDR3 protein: CASSLDRDTDTQYF
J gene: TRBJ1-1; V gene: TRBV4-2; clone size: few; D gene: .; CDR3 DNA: TGTGCCAGCAGCCTTCGGGGGCAGCTTTTCAATATGAACACTGAAGCTTTCTTT; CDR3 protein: CASSLRGQLFNMNTEAFF
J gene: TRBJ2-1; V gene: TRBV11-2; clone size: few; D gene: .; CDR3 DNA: TGTGCCAGCAGAACGGTGGGGGGACCCTACAATGAGCAGTTCTTC; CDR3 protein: CASRTVGGPYNEQFF
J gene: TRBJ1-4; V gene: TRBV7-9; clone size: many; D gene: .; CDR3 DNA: TGTGCCAGCAGCCACTCCAGGGACCTAGCAACTAATGAAAAACTGTTTTTT; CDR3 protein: CASSHSRDLATNEKLFF
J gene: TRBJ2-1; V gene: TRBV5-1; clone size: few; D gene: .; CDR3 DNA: TGCGCCAGCAGCTTGGCCAGGGCGGGGGCCCTCTCCTACAATGAGCAGTTCTTC; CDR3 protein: CASSLARAGALSYNEQFF
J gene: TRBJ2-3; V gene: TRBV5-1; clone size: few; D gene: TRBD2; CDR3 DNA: TGCGCCAGCAGCAGGACTAGCGGGAATGCAGATACGCAGTATTTT; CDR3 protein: CASSRTSGNADTQYF
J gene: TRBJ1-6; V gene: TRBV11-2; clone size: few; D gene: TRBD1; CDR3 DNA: TGTGCCAGCAGGCGACAGGGGGATTCACCCCTCCACTTT; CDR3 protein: CASRRQGDSPLHF
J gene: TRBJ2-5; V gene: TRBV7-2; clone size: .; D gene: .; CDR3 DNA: TGTGCCAGCAGCTTAGTCGGGGCAGAGAGCCAAGAGACCCAGTACTTC; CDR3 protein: CASSLVGAESQETQYF
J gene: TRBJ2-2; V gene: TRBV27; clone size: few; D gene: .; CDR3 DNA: TGTGCCAGCAGGGTAGAAGAGTTCGGGGAGCTGTTTTTT; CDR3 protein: CASRVEEFGELFF
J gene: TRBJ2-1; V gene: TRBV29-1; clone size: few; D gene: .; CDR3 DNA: TGCAGCGTCCCCCTGGCGGGGTGGTACAATGAGCAGTTCTTC; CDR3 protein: CSVPLAGWYNEQFF
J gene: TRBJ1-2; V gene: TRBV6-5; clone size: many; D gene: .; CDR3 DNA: TGTGCCAGCAGTTACTGGGGACAAGGAAACTATGGCTACACCTTC; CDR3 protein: CASSYWGQGNYGYTF
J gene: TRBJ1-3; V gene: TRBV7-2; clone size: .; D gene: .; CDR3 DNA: TGTGCCAGCAGCTTAGATGGAGGTGGAAACACCATATATTTT; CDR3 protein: CASSLDGGGNTIYF
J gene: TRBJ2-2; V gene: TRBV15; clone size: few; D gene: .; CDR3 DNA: TGTGCCACCAGCAGAGATCAAGGCGGGGAGCTGTTTTTT; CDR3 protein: CATSRDQGGELFF
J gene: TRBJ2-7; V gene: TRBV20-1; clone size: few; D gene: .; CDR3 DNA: TGCAGTGCTACTGACCCCGCAGCCTACGAGCAGTACTTC; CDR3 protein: CSATDPAAYEQYF
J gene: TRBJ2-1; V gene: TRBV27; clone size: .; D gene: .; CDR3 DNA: TGTGCCAGCAGTTCACTACCGCCCTATTCCTACAATGAGCAGTTCTTC; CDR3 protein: CASSSLPPYSYNEQFF
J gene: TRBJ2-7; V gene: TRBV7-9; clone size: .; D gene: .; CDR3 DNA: TGTGCCAGTCAGCTTAGTACGACCAACTACGAGCAGTACTTC; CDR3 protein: CASQLSTTNYEQYF
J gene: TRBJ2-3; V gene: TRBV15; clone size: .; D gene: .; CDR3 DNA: TGTGCCACCAGCAGTAGGGGGGATACGCAGTATTTT; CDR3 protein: CATSSRGDTQYF
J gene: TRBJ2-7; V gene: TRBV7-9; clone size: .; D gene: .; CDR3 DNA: TGTGCCAGCCTCGAGACAGAAAGCTCCTACGAGCAGTACTTC; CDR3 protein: CASLETESSYEQYF
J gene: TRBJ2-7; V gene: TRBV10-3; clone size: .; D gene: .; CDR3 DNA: TGTGCCATCAGTCCCCAGGGGAAACTCTACGAGCAGTACTTC; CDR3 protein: CAISPQGKLYEQYF
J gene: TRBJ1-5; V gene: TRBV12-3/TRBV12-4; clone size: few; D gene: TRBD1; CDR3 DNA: TGTGCCAGCAGTCTCCGGGACAGTCTCAATCAGCCCCAGCATTTT; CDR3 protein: CASSLRDSLNQPQHF
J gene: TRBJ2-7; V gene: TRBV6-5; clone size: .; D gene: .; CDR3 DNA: TGTGCCAGCAGTTATGGGGGTGAGACCTACGAGCAGTACTTC; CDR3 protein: CASSYGGETYEQYF